The 12 T cell receptor beta chains reported below all come from one sample, sequenced in a study of blood T cell repertoires in COVID-19. Sequenced by immunoSEQ multiplex PCR; TCRdb stores in-frame clones only, minus some. The repertoire holds 210,000 or so clones, with roughly 82% as singletons. Specimen: peripheral blood. The receptors originated from a woman aged 40 to 50 with acute or convalescent COVID-19.

This chain connects TRBV7-3 to TRBJ2-6, with TRBD1 as a possible D gene (6 bases). Germline V gene data show CDR1 as SGHTA and CDR2 as FQGTGA. Trimming stripped 2 bases from V and 1 base from J, with 6 bases between. The CDR3 is 15 amino acids. The CDR3 region has the DNA TGTGCCAGCAGCTTAGGGACATCTGGGGCCAACGTCCTGACTTTC. It is translated as CASSLGTSGANVLTF.

The chain couples TRBV7-3 to TRBJ2-7; a weak D match, TRBD2 (6 bases). This CDR3 is built from 13 residues. Trimming shortened V by 4 bases and J by 5 bases, and 12 bases separated the two germline ends. Germline V gene lookup returns CDR1 SGHTA and CDR2 FQGTGA. The CDR3 sequence: CASSYSGLDEQYF. The DNA of the CDR3 is TGTGCCAGCAGCTACTCGGGACTCGACGAGCAGTACTTC.

The chain uses TRBV5-6 and TRBJ1-5; D might be TRBD1 (6 bases). V was clipped by 3 bases and J by 5 bases, with 21 bases between them. CDR3 size: 17 residues. Germline CDR1 SGHDT, CDR2 YYEEEE. The CDR3 reads CASSYVDSQGVHQPQHF. In DNA form, the CDR3 reads TGTGCCAGCAGCTACGTGGACAGTCAAGGGGTCCATCAGCCCCAGCATTTT.

The V and J genes are TRBV11-2 and TRBJ2-2, with TRBD2 as a possible D gene (5 bases). Germline V gene lookup returns CDR1 SGHAT and CDR2 FQNNGV. The CDR3 runs to 15 residues. V was cut by 5 bases and J by 4 bases, with 14 bases left in between. The CDR3 region has the DNA TGTGCCAGCAGCCCCACCCGGGGATTCACCGGGGAGCTGTTTTTT. The encoded protein is CASSPTRGFTGELFF.

This chain uses TRBV27 with TRBJ2-2, with a weak D call TRBD2 (5 bases). The CDR3 is 16 amino acids. V lost 5 bases, J lost 5 bases, and 18 bases lay in between. Germline-derived CDR1 and CDR2 are MNHEY and SMNVEV (reference sequence). The CDR3 nucleotides read TGTGCCAGCAGTCACCTAGGGTCGGGGATAACCGGGGAGCTGTTTTTT. It yields the protein CASSHLGSGITGELFF.

The J gene is TRBJ2-5, the V gene TRBV19; TRBD1 is a possible D gene (5 bases). CDR1 is LNHDA, CDR2 SQIVND, per germline (reference sequence). There are 13 residues in the CDR3. Trimming took off 2 bases at V and 5 bases at J, with 9 bases between the two ends. DNA of the CDR3: TGTGCCAGTAGTATAAGGAAGGGGGAGACCCAGTACTTC. The encoded protein is CASSIRKGETQYF.

V and J are TRBV4-3 and TRBJ2-4; 8 bases are shared with TRBD1. The V and J ends lost 1 base and 0 bases, in that order; junction bases with no gene match: 14. From germline, CDR1 is LGHNA and CDR2 YSLEER. The length of the CDR3 is 20 residues. CDR3 protein: CASSQVGSTQGAGAKNIQYF. The CDR3 bases are TGCGCCAGCAGCCAAGTTGGTTCAACCCAGGGGGCGGGAGCCAAAAACATTCAGTACTTC.

V usage is TRBV6-8 and J usage is TRBJ1-6; tentatively, D is TRBD1 (6 bases). This CDR3 is 19 amino acids long. Germline CDR1 MNHGY, CDR2 SAAAGT. Trimming stripped 2 bases from V and 0 bases from J, with 17 bases between. This CDR3 reads CASSYGGDKTFSYNSPLHF. The DNA for the CDR3 is TGTGCCAGCAGTTACGGGGGGGACAAAACTTTCTCCTATAATTCACCCCTCCACTTT.

The chain combines TRBV11-2 with TRBJ2-7, with TRBD1 matching 10 bases. The CDR3 covers 14 residues. Germline values: CDR1 SGHAT, CDR2 FQNNGV. With V trimmed by 6 bases and J by 4 bases, 6 bases remained unmatched. The DNA for the CDR3 is TGTGCCAGCAGGAAAGGGACAGGGGATTACGAGCAGTACTTC. This encodes CASRKGTGDYEQYF.

This chain uses TRBV19 with TRBJ2-1, with 11 positions matching TRBD2. Losses at the gene ends were 7 bases for V and 7 bases for J; bases not matched to a gene: 9. The CDR3 sequence is 15 residues long. CDR1 and CDR2 from the germline V gene are LNHDA and SQIVND (reference sequence). CDR3 loop: CASTVSSGRMNEQFF. For the CDR3, the DNA is TGTGCCAGTACAGTATCTAGCGGGAGGATGAATGAGCAGTTCTTC.

Worth noting for this clone: Other DNA sequences from this sample encode an identical CDR3 as well. The chain couples TRBV18 to TRBJ1-1; unclear D gene. The CDR3 runs to 13 residues. Germline V lookup: CDR1 KGHSH, CDR2 LQKENI. V lost 3 bases to trimming and J lost 3 bases, with 8 bases between them. CDR3 nucleotides: TGTGCCAGCTCACCGTTGAGGGACACTGAAGCTTTCTTT. This encodes CASSPLRDTEAFF.

This chain uses TRBV19 with TRBJ1-1; no definite D call. Trimming pared 0 bases from V and 7 bases from J, leaving 9 bases between. The germline V gene has CDR1 LNHDA and CDR2 SQIVND (reference sequence). The CDR3 has 13 amino acids. The CDR3 loop reads CASSIDLRGEAFF. CDR3 DNA sequence: TGTGCCAGTAGTATAGACCTCCGGGGTGAAGCTTTCTTT.